These 27 T cell receptor beta chains share one sample of origin, sequenced in a study of cytomegalovirus exposure and HLA in healthy donors. TCRdb keeps only in-frame clones here, not all; method: immunoSEQ multiplex PCR. The repertoire holds about 180,000 clones, with approximately 89% as singletons. The sample comprised PBMCs. These receptors came from a man aged 18 to 35 in good health and CMV-seropositive.

This chain connects TRBV7-9 to TRBJ1-3; D is undetermined. With 3 bases removed from V and 11 bases from J, the gap between germline ends came to 8 bases. Germline V gene sequence: CDR1 SEHNR, CDR2 FQNEAQ (reference sequence). The CDR3 sequence is 11 residues long. The CDR3: CASSLQAAIYF. The CDR3 bases are TGTGCCAGCAGCTTGCAGGCCGCCATATATTTT. Full variable domain (remainder filled in from reference TRBV7-9 and TRBJ1-3): DTGVSQNPRHKITKRGQNVTFRCDPISEHNRLYWYRQTLGQGPEFLTYFQNEAQLEKSRLLSDRFSAERPKGSFSTLEIQRTEQGDSAMYLCASSLQAAIYFGEGSWLTVV.

This clone showed up just once. This chain links TRBV7-2 with TRBJ1-1; D is ambiguous. This CDR3 spans 12 amino acids. The V end was cut by 5 bases, the J end by 1 base, with 5 bases between. Germline CDR1 is SGHTA and CDR2 is FQGNSA. CDR3 DNA: TGTGCCAGCAGCACGGGGAACACTGAAGCTTTCTTT. Translating it yields CASSTGNTEAFF.

This chain uses TRBV6-5 with TRBJ1-1; D is possibly TRBD1 (5 bases). The CDR3 contains 15 residues. Trimming removed 0 bases at V and 5 bases at J, with 13 bases between. Germline-derived CDR1 and CDR2 are MNHEY and SVGAGI. CDR3 coding DNA: TGTGCCAGCAGTTACTCGGTAGGGGCGAGGACTGAAGCTTTCTTT. Its translation is CASSYSVGARTEAFF.

The chain links TRBV4-2 to TRBJ1-6; unclear D gene. Germline loops: CDR1 LGHNA, CDR2 YNFKEQ. The CDR3 runs to 16 residues. Trimming removed 5 bases from V and 5 bases from J, with 16 bases in between. The CDR3: CASSASATTNNSPLHF. The CDR3 DNA sequence: TGTGCCAGCAGCGCCAGCGCAACAACTAATAATTCACCCCTCCACTTT.

The rearrangement links TRBV5-6 to TRBJ2-5; 12 bases map to TRBD2. V dropped 3 bases and J dropped 7; count of bases not matched to a gene: 4. This CDR3 has 14 amino acids. CDR1 and CDR2 (germline): SGHDT, YYEEEE. This CDR3 reads CASSSGLAGWTQYF. The CDR3 bases are TGTGCCAGCAGCTCCGGACTAGCGGGATGGACCCAGTACTTC.

This clone is a singleton in its sample. The chain employs TRBV7-8 and TRBJ2-1, with 7 positions matching TRBD2. This CDR3 contains 17 residues. Trimming cost V 2 bases and J 2 bases; bases outside gene matches: 9. Germline V gene sequence: CDR1 SGHVS, CDR2 FQNEAQ. CDR3 residues: CASSLRGAGTTYNEQFF. The CDR3 DNA follows: TGTGCCAGCAGCTTAAGGGGAGCGGGAACTACCTACAATGAGCAGTTCTTC.

The chain carries TRBV5-8 and TRBJ1-6; D is perhaps TRBD1 (5 bases). The CDR3 length is 15 residues. V shed 2 bases and J shed 10 bases, with 16 bases lying between them. In germline, CDR1 is SGHTS, CDR2 YDEGEE. In DNA form, the CDR3 reads TGTGCCAGCAGCTTTGCCAGTCAGGGAGGGTCACCCCTCCACTTT. This sequence encodes CASSFASQGGSPLHF.

This clone was seen a few times. The chain carries TRBV6-6 and TRBJ2-7; tentative D call: TRBD1 (6 bases). The germline CDR1 and CDR2 sequences are MNHNY and SVGAGI (reference sequence). The V end was cut by 5 bases, the J end by 0 bases, with 11 bases between. The CDR3 covers 14 residues. Here the CDR3 DNA reads TGTGCCAGCAGTCGGACAGCGAGCTCCTACGAGCAGTACTTC. It encodes CASSRTASSYEQYF.

Of note for this clone: Other DNA sequences in this sample translate to the same CDR3. This chain links TRBV9 with TRBJ2-3; D may be TRBD2 (5 bases). V was pared by 0 bases and J by 0 bases, with 11 bases between. The CDR3 runs to 16 residues. CDR1 SGDLS and CDR2 YYNGEE come from the germline V gene. For the CDR3, the DNA is TGTGCCAGCAGCGTAGAACCCAGCGGAAGCACAGATACGCAGTATTTT. It is translated as CASSVEPSGSTDTQYF.

This sequence joins TRBV9 and TRBJ2-7; a possible D gene is TRBD2 (6 bases). The CDR3 extends over 14 amino acids. Between the trimmed V and J ends, which lost 0 bases and 4 bases, there was a span of 11 bases. CDR1 SGDLS and CDR2 YYNGEE come from the germline V gene. Written as DNA, the CDR3 is TGTGCCAGCAGCGTAGGCGGCCGGGAGTACGAGCAGTACTTC. This codes for CASSVGGREYEQYF.

The chain links TRBV28 to TRBJ2-1; D remains unclear. Trimming took off 6 bases at V and 8 bases at J, with 8 bases between the two ends. The CDR3 covers 11 residues. Per germline, CDR1 MDHEN and CDR2 SYDVKM. CDR3 DNA: TGTGCCAGCAGAATCCGCGATGAGCAGTTCTTC. Protein product: CASRIRDEQFF.

The CDR3 here is CASSYRGIAYEQYF. The CDR3 coding sequence is TGTGCCAGCAGTTACCGGGGGATCGCCTACGAGCAGTACTTC. The chain couples TRBV6-5 to TRBJ2-7; TRBD2 might be the D (6 bases). Per germline, CDR1 MNHEY and CDR2 SVGAGI. The CDR3 consists of 14 residues. V shed 2 bases and J shed 2 bases, with 10 bases lying between them.

The rearrangement joins TRBV4-2 to TRBJ1-1; 9 bases map to TRBD1. The germline V gene has CDR1 LGHNA and CDR2 YNFKEQ. The CDR3 extends over 15 amino acids. V trimming: 5 bases; J trimming: 5 bases; junction bases outside the gene matches: 9. The CDR3 is CASSGMTGGRTEAFF. In DNA form, the CDR3 reads TGTGCCAGCAGCGGGATGACAGGGGGGCGGACTGAAGCTTTCTTT.

The CDR3 sequence: CSVVRGRDRNEQFF. CDR3 DNA sequence: TGCAGCGTTGTGCGCGGGAGAGACCGAAATGAGCAGTTCTTC. J is TRBJ2-1 and V is TRBV29-1; 7 nucleotides match TRBD2. Germline V gives CDR1 SQVTM, CDR2 ANQGSEA. The CDR3 totals 14 residues. V dropped 4 bases and J dropped 7; count of bases not matched to a gene: 10.

This clone was counted between two and nine times. This chain uses TRBV7-3 with TRBJ2-7; perhaps TRBD1 as D (5 bases). The V and J ends lost 4 bases and 3 bases respectively, with 13 bases between them. The germline V gene encodes CDR1 SGHTA and CDR2 FQGTGA. The CDR3 consists of 14 residues. CDR3 sequence (DNA): TGTGCCAGCAGCTATGGGGCCTCGGGCTACGAGCAGTACTTC. It yields the protein CASSYGASGYEQYF.

CDR3 sequence reads: CASAWTGTGVSETQYF. CDR3 in DNA: TGCGCCAGTGCTTGGACCGGGACAGGGGTGTCGGAGACCCAGTACTTC. V and J are TRBV5-1 and TRBJ2-5; 10 bases align to TRBD1. The V gene end was trimmed by 8 bases and the J gene end by 5 bases; junction bases not matched to a gene: 15. CDR3 length: 16 amino acids. Germline CDR1 and CDR2: SGHRS and YFSETQ.

Turning to this clone: A junction boundary mismatches the germline segment, possibly from a read error. This chain connects TRBV15 to TRBJ2-7; TRBD1 aligns across 7 bases. In germline, CDR1 is LNHNV, CDR2 YYDKDF (reference sequence). The CDR3 runs 17 residues. The CDR3 sequence is CATSRDALGTASHEQYF. CDR3 DNA sequence: TGTGCCACCAGCAGAGATGCGTTAGGGACAGCCTCCCACGAGCAGTACTTC.

DNA for the CDR3: TGCAGCGTTGGTGGGAGCGGGGACACCGGGGAGCTGTTTTTT. This encodes CSVGGSGDTGELFF. This chain connects TRBV29-1 to TRBJ2-2; 7 nucleotides line up with TRBD2. Germline lookup yields CDR1 SQVTM and CDR2 ANQGSEA. The CDR3 covers 14 residues. The V and J ends lost 4 bases and 3 bases, in that order; junction bases with no gene match: 5.

This clone was observed a few times. This CDR3 is CASSSRQLMNTEAFF. The CDR3 coding sequence is TGTGCCAGCAGCTCCAGACAGCTCATGAACACTGAAGCTTTCTTT. The chain joins TRBV7-2 to TRBJ1-1, with D possibly TRBD1 on 5 matching bases. The CDR3 extends over 15 amino acids. CDR1 is SGHTA and CDR2 is FQGNSA in the germline V gene. V was trimmed by 4 bases and J by 0 bases, leaving 12 bases between them.

The rearrangement links TRBV27 to TRBJ2-1; 9 positions agree with TRBD2. Per the germline V gene, CDR1 is MNHEY and CDR2 is SMNVEV (reference sequence). The CDR3 length is 17 residues. V lost 6 bases, J lost 6 bases, and 15 bases stayed unmatched. The CDR3 nucleotides read TGTGCCAGCAGACCGACTATAATTGGCGGGAGGGCCAATGAGCAGTTCTTC. Protein: CASRPTIIGGRANEQFF.

V is TRBV6-1 and J is TRBJ1-2; D call uncertain. The CDR3 is 13 residues long. Per germline, CDR1 MNHNS and CDR2 SASEGT. The V and J ends lost 6 bases and 8 bases respectively, with 16 bases between them. CDR3 in amino acids: CASRLDPAQGYTF. The CDR3 coding sequence is TGTGCCAGCAGATTAGACCCAGCGCAGGGCTACACCTTC.

The genes are TRBV2 and TRBJ1-5; D may be TRBD1 (5 bases). CDR1 and CDR2 from the germline V gene are SNHLY and FYNNEI. The CDR3 length is 13 residues. The V end lost 3 bases, the J end lost 9 bases, and 12 bases lay between the germline ends. CDR3 in DNA: TGTGCCAGCAGTGAGGTTCAGGGCGGGCCCCAGCATTTT. Protein: CASSEVQGGPQHF.

The chain uses TRBV5-1 and TRBJ1-2; the D gene is possibly TRBD1 (6 bases). The CDR3 is made up of 13 amino acids. CDR1 is SGHRS and CDR2 is YFSETQ in the germline V gene. Trimming stripped 2 bases from V and 2 bases from J, with 7 bases between. The CDR3 bases are TGCGCCAGCAGCTTACAGGGCAACTATGGCTACACCTTC. It codes for CASSLQGNYGYTF.

The rearrangement uses TRBV5-1 and TRBJ2-1; D uncertain. This CDR3 region has 13 residues. The germline CDR1 and CDR2 sequences are SGHRS and YFSETQ. Deletions cut 4 bases from V and 7 bases from J, with 12 bases between. The CDR3 sequence: CASSPRLDNEQFF. CDR3 nucleotides: TGCGCCAGCAGCCCCCGACTCGATAATGAGCAGTTCTTC.

This chain uses TRBV6-4 with TRBJ1-1; 9 positions match TRBD1. The CDR3 contains 14 residues. V lost 11 bases and J lost 4; bases outside the gene matches: 11. The germline V gene encodes CDR1 MRHNA and CDR2 SNTAGT. DNA of the CDR3: TGTGCCTCCTCCACGGGACAGGGAGGCACTGAAGCTTTCTTT. Its translation is CASSTGQGGTEAFF.

V and J are TRBV18 and TRBJ2-7; D perhaps matches TRBD1 (6 bases). Trimming stripped 2 bases from V and 1 base from J, with 21 bases between. The CDR3 is 18 amino acids. The germline CDR1 and CDR2 sequences are KGHSH and LQKENI. The CDR3 is CASSPSSGEGESSYEQYF. CDR3 coding DNA: TGTGCCAGCTCACCATCATCAGGGGAAGGCGAATCGTCCTACGAGCAGTACTTC.

V usage is TRBV6-5 and J usage is TRBJ2-7; 7 positions match TRBD2. Germline V gene sequence: CDR1 MNHEY, CDR2 SVGAGI. This CDR3 has 11 residues. The junction had 2 bases not matched to a gene; V was cut back by 5 bases and J by 7 bases. The CDR3: CASSTGGEQYF. The CDR3 DNA reads TGTGCCAGCAGTACGGGGGGAGAGCAGTACTTC.